This passage covers 25 T cell receptor beta chains from one sample sequenced in a study of control samples from healthy donors and cancer patients. Assay used: immunoSEQ multiplex PCR; TCRdb lists only in-frame clones, some missing. This sample yields about 180,000 clones, of which 90% are seen a single time; over 1.1% belongs to the top ten. Sequences were obtained from blood. Source of these receptors: a woman aged 50 to 60 in good health.

V gene TRBV4-1 combines with J gene TRBJ1-5, with TRBD1 as a possible D gene (5 bases). CDR1 and CDR2 (germline): MGHRA, YSYEKL. Trimming shortened V by 5 bases and J by 9 bases, and 20 bases separated the two germline ends. The CDR3 loop spans 15 amino acids. Written as DNA, the CDR3 is TGCGCCAGCAGCGAACCGGGACTCCCCCCGGGGCCCCAGCATTTT. This sequence encodes CASSEPGLPPGPQHF.

The CDR3 DNA reads as TGTGCCAGCACTGGACCGCAGGGGAACACTGAAGCTTTCTTT. This codes for CASTGPQGNTEAFF. V and J are TRBV28 and TRBJ1-1; D is possibly TRBD1 (5 bases). V was clipped by 7 bases and J by 1 base, with 13 bases between them. This CDR3 has 14 amino acids. Per germline, CDR1 MDHEN and CDR2 SYDVKM.

V and J are TRBV13 and TRBJ2-3; the D is unclear. CDR3 length: 15 amino acids. Germline values: CDR1 PRHDT, CDR2 FYEKMQ (reference sequence). The germline V and J ends were trimmed by 4 bases and 6 bases, with 17 bases remaining between them. The CDR3 nucleotides read TGTGCCAGCAGCTCACTGCATATCGACGGGGATACGCAGTATTTT. This encodes CASSSLHIDGDTQYF.

The chain links TRBV28 to TRBJ2-7; the D gene is possibly TRBD2 (6 bases). Between the trimmed V and J ends, which lost 5 bases and 2 bases, there was a span of 16 bases. This CDR3 contains 15 residues. CDR1 and CDR2 from the germline V gene are MDHEN and SYDVKM. In DNA form, the CDR3 reads TGTGCCAGCAGTCCCCGCGGAGGGAGAACCTACGAGCAGTACTTC. Its translation: CASSPRGGRTYEQYF. The full variable domain, completed using reference TRBV28 and TRBJ2-7, is DVKVTQSSRYLVKRTGEKVFLECVQDMDHENMFWYRQDPGLGLRLIYFSYDVKMKEKGDIPEGYSVSREKKERFSLILESASTNQTSMYLCASSPRGGRTYEQYFGPGTRLTVT.

The chain uses TRBV19 and TRBJ1-1; a weak D match, TRBD1 (5 bases). Germline V lookup: CDR1 LNHDA, CDR2 SQIVND (reference sequence). The V and J ends lost 3 bases and 4 bases respectively, with 12 bases between them. This CDR3 spans 14 amino acids. In DNA, the CDR3 is TGTGCCAGTAGTATTTCCGGGGGGATCACTGAAGCTTTCTTT. Its translation: CASSISGGITEAFF.

V gene TRBV7-2 combines with J gene TRBJ1-2, with TRBD1 matching 8 bases. CDR1 is SGHTA and CDR2 is FQGNSA in the germline V gene. The CDR3 is 16 residues long. Germline trimming cut 1 base from V and 4 bases from J; bases unmatched to any gene: 8. The CDR3 DNA follows: TGTGCCAGCAGCTTAGAAAGGACAGGGCTTAGCTATGGCTACACCTTC. Amino acid sequence: CASSLERTGLSYGYTF.

This rearrangement joins TRBV30 to TRBJ2-5, with 10 bases identical to TRBD1. This CDR3 has 12 amino acids. V gave up 5 bases and J gave up 5 bases; unmatched junction bases: 2. Per germline, CDR1 GTSNPN and CDR2 SVGIG (reference sequence). The CDR3 reads CAWRQGAETQYF. The CDR3, as DNA: TGTGCCTGGCGACAGGGGGCTGAGACCCAGTACTTC.

This clone was found once. The CDR3 sequence is CASSQEPSGGEEKLFF. CDR3 sequence (DNA): TGCGCCAGCAGCCAAGAACCGAGTGGGGGTGAAGAAAAACTGTTTTTT. This chain links TRBV4-3 with TRBJ1-4; a possible D gene is TRBD1 (5 bases). From germline, CDR1 is LGHNA and CDR2 YSLEER. This CDR3 is 16 amino acids long. Trimming stripped 0 bases from V and 8 bases from J, with 16 bases between.

Only one count was recorded for this clone. V and J are TRBV27 and TRBJ1-2; 7 bases are shared with TRBD1. There are 15 residues in the CDR3. With V trimmed by 5 bases and J by 5 bases, 11 bases remained unmatched. Germline lookup yields CDR1 MNHEY and CDR2 SMNVEV (reference sequence). DNA for the CDR3: TGTGCCAGCAGTCTCGAAGGACAGGCGATGTATGGCTACACCTTC. This gives the protein CASSLEGQAMYGYTF.

The table lists this clone with a count of one. This chain joins TRBV4-3 and TRBJ2-2, with 8 bases that match TRBD2. The CDR3 extends over 15 amino acids. V lost 4 bases, J lost 7 bases, and 8 bases stayed unmatched. Germline CDR1 and CDR2: LGHNA and YSLEER. The CDR3 here is CASSLRGGQVGELFF. The CDR3 DNA follows: TGCGCCAGCAGCCTACGGGGGGGCCAGGTCGGGGAGCTGTTTTTT.

The chain is built from TRBV9 and TRBJ1-2, with 10 bases matching TRBD1. The CDR3 loop spans 13 amino acids. Germline lookup yields CDR1 SGDLS and CDR2 YYNGEE. V was clipped by 7 bases and J by 7 bases; unmatched bases: 7. The CDR3 DNA reads as TGTGCCAGCGACCGGGACAGGGGTTTTGGCTACACCTTC. Its protein is CASDRDRGFGYTF.

The chain carries TRBV7-9 and TRBJ1-1; D is perhaps TRBD1 (5 bases). Trimming stripped 3 bases from V and 1 base from J, with 12 bases between. This CDR3 is 15 amino acids long. Germline V gene sequence: CDR1 SEHNR, CDR2 FQNEAQ (reference sequence). This CDR3 reads CASSFMGTGNTEAFF. The CDR3 DNA reads as TGTGCCAGCAGCTTTATGGGGACGGGGAACACTGAAGCTTTCTTT. The entire variable domain, with the rest obtained from reference TRBV7-9 and TRBJ1-1, is as follows: DTGVSQNPRHKITKRGQNVTFRCDPISEHNRLYWYRQTLGQGPEFLTYFQNEAQLEKSRLLSDRFSAERPKGSFSTLEIQRTEQGDSAMYLCASSFMGTGNTEAFFGQGTRLTVV.

The chain uses TRBV10-3 and TRBJ2-2; D is unresolved. The V and J ends lost 6 bases and 7 bases respectively, with 9 bases between them. Germline CDR1 is ENHRY and CDR2 is SYGVKD. The CDR3 sequence is 12 residues long. CDR3 in DNA: TGTGCCATCAGCCCGAGTGGCGGGGAGCTGTTTTTT. Translated, it gives CAISPSGGELFF.

The rearrangement links TRBV5-4 to TRBJ2-2; TRBD2 agrees at 9 bases. Germline V lookup: CDR1 SGHNT, CDR2 YYREEE (reference sequence). V trimming: 4 bases; J trimming: 0 bases; junction bases outside the gene matches: 1. This CDR3 contains 15 residues. The CDR3 DNA reads TGTGCCAGCAGCGGACTAGCGCCGAACACCGGGGAGCTGTTTTTT. Protein: CASSGLAPNTGELFF. The full variable domain, in which reference TRBV5-4 and TRBJ2-2 provide the parts outside the CDR3, is ETGVTQSPTHLIKTRGQQVTLRCSSQSGHNTVSWYQQALGQGPQFIFQYYREEENGRGNFPPRFSGLQFPNYSSELNVNALELDDSALYLCASSGLAPNTGELFFGEGSRLTVL.

V usage is TRBV10-3 and J usage is TRBJ2-7, with 7 bases matching TRBD2. The CDR3 covers 15 residues. Germline V gene data show CDR1 as ENHRY and CDR2 as SYGVKD. The ends lost 5 bases at V and 1 base at J; junction bases unmatched: 8. The CDR3 bases are TGTGCCATCAGTCAAAGTGGGGAGGGGTCCTACGAGCAGTACTTC. Protein: CAISQSGEGSYEQYF.

Only a few counts were recorded for this clone. The J gene is TRBJ2-5, the V gene TRBV15, with D maybe TRBD1 (5 bases). Trimming shortened V by 5 bases and J by 1 base, and 5 bases separated the two germline ends. CDR1 LNHNV and CDR2 YYDKDF come from the germline V gene (reference sequence). This CDR3 spans 12 amino acids. CDR3 coding DNA: TGTGCCACCAGCGGGGCCCAAGAGACCCAGTACTTC. Residues: CATSGAQETQYF.

The V call is TRBV7-3, the J call TRBJ2-1; 12 nucleotides line up with TRBD2. Germline lookup yields CDR1 SGHTA and CDR2 FQGTGA. There are 13 residues in the CDR3. V trimming: 5 bases; J trimming: 15 bases; junction bases outside the gene matches: 8. The CDR3 spells CASSPSTSGSLFF. The CDR3 region has the DNA TGTGCCAGCAGCCCGTCGACTAGCGGGAGTTTGTTCTTC.

The chain recombines TRBV14 with TRBJ1-1; the match to TRBD1 covers 7 bases. Germline V gene lookup returns CDR1 SGHDN and CDR2 FVKESK. The V and J ends lost 4 bases and 0 bases, in that order; junction bases with no gene match: 8. The CDR3 contains 16 residues. The CDR3 spells CASSLVAGGMNTEAFF. The CDR3 region has the DNA TGTGCCAGCAGCCTGGTGGCAGGGGGTATGAACACTGAAGCTTTCTTT.

This clone was seen a handful of times. CDR3 region: CASRHGQATNEKLFF. CDR3 nucleotide sequence: TGTGCCAGCAGGCATGGACAGGCAACTAATGAAAAACTGTTTTTT. J is TRBJ1-4 and V is TRBV28; the match to TRBD1 covers 7 bases. CDR1 and CDR2 (germline): MDHEN, SYDVKM. The CDR3 sequence is 15 residues long. Unmatched junction bases numbered 4, after V lost 6 bases and J lost 0 bases.

This chain joins TRBV14 and TRBJ1-2; D not resolved. The CDR3 length is 15 residues. Trimming pared 4 bases from V and 1 base from J, leaving 13 bases between. Germline V gives CDR1 SGHDN, CDR2 FVKESK. This CDR3 is CASSLGGSHNYGYTF. Written as DNA, the CDR3 is TGTGCCAGCAGCCTCGGAGGGTCTCATAACTATGGCTACACCTTC.

This chain uses TRBV30 with TRBJ1-2; weak D call: TRBD1 (5 bases). Germline lookup yields CDR1 GTSNPN and CDR2 SVGIG (reference sequence). V lost 2 bases and J lost 4, with 8 bases in between. The CDR3 has 12 residues. The chain's CDR3 is CAWSRQTYGYTF. The CDR3 bases are TGTGCCTGGAGTCGACAGACCTATGGCTACACCTTC.

The genes are TRBV20-1 and TRBJ2-7; TRBD1 matches 7 bases. V shed 5 bases and J 4 bases; nucleotides not matched to a gene: 2. The germline V gene encodes CDR1 DFQATT and CDR2 SNEGSKA (reference sequence). The CDR3 runs to 11 residues. The CDR3 region is CSAGGQYEQYF. The CDR3 nucleotides read TGCAGTGCTGGGGGACAGTACGAGCAGTACTTC.

This clone was seen just once. This rearrangement joins TRBV19 to TRBJ1-2, with D tentatively TRBD1 (5 bases). V lost 3 bases and J 3 bases, leaving 14 bases between the germline ends. Germline V gene data show CDR1 as LNHDA and CDR2 as SQIVND (reference sequence). The CDR3 is 15 residues long. The CDR3 here is CASSIEGRGHYGYTF. The CDR3 region has the DNA TGTGCCAGTAGTATTGAAGGAAGGGGACACTATGGCTACACCTTC.

This clone was detected a few times. V is TRBV5-1 and J is TRBJ2-7; 10 bases are shared with TRBD1. The germline V gene encodes CDR1 SGHRS and CDR2 YFSETQ. V shed 6 bases, J shed 0 bases, and the junction held 3 bases outside the gene matches. This CDR3 is built from 14 residues. In DNA, the CDR3 is TGCGCCAGCAAAGACAGGGGGCTCTCCTACGAGCAGTACTTC. As protein: CASKDRGLSYEQYF.

The chain employs TRBV5-8 and TRBJ2-3; D might be TRBD2 (5 bases). The CDR3 is made up of 13 amino acids. V shed 1 base and J shed 4 bases, with 7 bases lying between them. Germline lookup yields CDR1 SGHTS and CDR2 YDEGEE. This chain's CDR3 is CASSLREPDTQYF. CDR3 nucleotides: TGTGCCAGCAGCTTGCGGGAACCAGATACGCAGTATTTT.